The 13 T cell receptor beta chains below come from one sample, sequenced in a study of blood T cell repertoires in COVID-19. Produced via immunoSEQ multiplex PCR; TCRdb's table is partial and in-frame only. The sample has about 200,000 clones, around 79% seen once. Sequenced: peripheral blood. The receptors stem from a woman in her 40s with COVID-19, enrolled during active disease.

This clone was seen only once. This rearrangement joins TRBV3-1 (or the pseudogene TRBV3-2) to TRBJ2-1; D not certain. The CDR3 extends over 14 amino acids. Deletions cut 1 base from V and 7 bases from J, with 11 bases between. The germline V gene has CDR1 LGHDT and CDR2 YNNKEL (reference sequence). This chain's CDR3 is CASSQGLALNEQFF. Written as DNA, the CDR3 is TGTGCCAGCAGCCAAGGATTGGCTTTGAATGAGCAGTTCTTC.

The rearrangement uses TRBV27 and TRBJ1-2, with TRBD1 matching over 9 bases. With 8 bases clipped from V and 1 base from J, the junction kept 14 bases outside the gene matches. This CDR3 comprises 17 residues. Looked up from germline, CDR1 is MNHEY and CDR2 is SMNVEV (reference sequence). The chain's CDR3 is CASPSPEDRGRNYGYTF. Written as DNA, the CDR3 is TGTGCCAGCCCCTCCCCTGAGGACAGGGGACGTAACTATGGCTACACCTTC.

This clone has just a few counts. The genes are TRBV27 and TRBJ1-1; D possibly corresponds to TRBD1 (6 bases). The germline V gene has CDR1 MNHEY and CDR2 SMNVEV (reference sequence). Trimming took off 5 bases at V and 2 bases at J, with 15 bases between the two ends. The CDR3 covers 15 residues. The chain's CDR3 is CASSRQARINTEAFF. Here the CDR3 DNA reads TGTGCCAGCAGTCGACAGGCGAGAATTAACACTGAAGCTTTCTTT.

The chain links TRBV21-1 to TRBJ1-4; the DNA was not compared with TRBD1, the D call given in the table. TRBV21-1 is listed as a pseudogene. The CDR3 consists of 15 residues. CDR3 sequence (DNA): TGTGCCAGCAGCCACAGGGGGCAAGGGGGTGAAAAACTGTTTTTT. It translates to CASSHRGQGGEKLFF.

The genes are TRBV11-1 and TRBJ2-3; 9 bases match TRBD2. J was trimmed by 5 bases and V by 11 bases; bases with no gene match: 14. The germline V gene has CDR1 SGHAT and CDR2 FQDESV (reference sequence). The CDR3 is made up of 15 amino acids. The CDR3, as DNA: TGTGCCTCAGCAGTGGGGCTAGCGGGGAAAGATACGCAGTATTTT. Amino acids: CASAVGLAGKDTQYF.

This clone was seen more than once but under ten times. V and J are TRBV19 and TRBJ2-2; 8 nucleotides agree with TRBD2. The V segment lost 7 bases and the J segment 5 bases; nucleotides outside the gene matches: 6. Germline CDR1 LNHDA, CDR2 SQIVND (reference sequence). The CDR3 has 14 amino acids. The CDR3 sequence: CASKTSVETGELFF. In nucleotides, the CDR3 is TGTGCCAGTAAGACTAGCGTGGAAACCGGGGAGCTGTTTTTT.

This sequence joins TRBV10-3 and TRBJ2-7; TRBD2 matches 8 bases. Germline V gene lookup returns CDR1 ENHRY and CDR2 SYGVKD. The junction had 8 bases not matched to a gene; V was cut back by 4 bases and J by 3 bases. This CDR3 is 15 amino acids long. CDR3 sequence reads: CAISGMTGTSYEQYF. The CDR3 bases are TGTGCCATCAGTGGAATGACCGGGACTAGCTACGAGCAGTACTTC.

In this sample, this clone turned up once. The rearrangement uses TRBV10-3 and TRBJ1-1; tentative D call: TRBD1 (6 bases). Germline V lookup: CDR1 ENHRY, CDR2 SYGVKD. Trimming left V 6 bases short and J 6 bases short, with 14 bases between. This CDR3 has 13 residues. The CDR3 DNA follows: TGTGCCATCAGCCAAGCAGGGGTGTCTGAAGCTTTCTTT. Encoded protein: CAISQAGVSEAFF.

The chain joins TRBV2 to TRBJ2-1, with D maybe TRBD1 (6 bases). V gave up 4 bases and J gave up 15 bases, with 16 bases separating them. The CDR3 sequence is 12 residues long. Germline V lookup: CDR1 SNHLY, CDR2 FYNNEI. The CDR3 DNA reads TGTGCCAGCAGTGTTTCAGGGGACGAGGGGTTCTTC. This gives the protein CASSVSGDEGFF. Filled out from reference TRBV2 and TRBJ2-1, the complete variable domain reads EPEVTQTPSHQVTQMGQEVILRCVPISNHLYFYWYRQILGQKVEFLVSFYNNEISEKSEIFDDQFSVERPDGSNFTLKIRSTKLEDSAMYFCASSVSGDEGFFGPGTRLTVL.

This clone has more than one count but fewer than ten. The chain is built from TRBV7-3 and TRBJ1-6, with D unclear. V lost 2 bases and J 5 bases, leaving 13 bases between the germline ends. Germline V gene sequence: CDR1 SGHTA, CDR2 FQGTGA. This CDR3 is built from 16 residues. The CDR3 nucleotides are TGTGCCAGCAGCTTACAAGGAGTTCATAATAATTCACCCCTCCACTTT. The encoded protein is CASSLQGVHNNSPLHF.

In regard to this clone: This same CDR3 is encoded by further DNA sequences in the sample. DNA of the CDR3: TGTGCCAGCAGCTTGGGACTAGCGGGGGTGGATACGCAGTATTTT. Protein: CASSLGLAGVDTQYF. This sequence joins TRBV6-2 or TRBV6-3 and TRBJ2-3; 14 bases line up with TRBD2. Losses at the gene ends were 6 bases for V and 6 bases for J; bases not matched to a gene: 5. This CDR3 is built from 15 residues. Germline-derived CDR1 and CDR2 are MNHEY and SVGEGT.

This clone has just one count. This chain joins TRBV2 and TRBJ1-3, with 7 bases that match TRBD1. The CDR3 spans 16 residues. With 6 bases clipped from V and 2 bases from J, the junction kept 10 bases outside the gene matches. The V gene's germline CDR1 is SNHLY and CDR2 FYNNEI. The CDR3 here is CASRNPPTGAGNTIYF. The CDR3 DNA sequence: TGTGCCAGCAGGAACCCCCCCACAGGGGCTGGAAACACCATATATTTT.

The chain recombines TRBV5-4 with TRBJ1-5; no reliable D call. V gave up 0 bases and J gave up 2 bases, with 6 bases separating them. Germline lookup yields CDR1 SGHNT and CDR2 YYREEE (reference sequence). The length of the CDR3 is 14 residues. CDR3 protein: CASSLGAGNQPQHF. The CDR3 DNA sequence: TGTGCCAGCAGCTTGGGGGCTGGCAATCAGCCCCAGCATTTT. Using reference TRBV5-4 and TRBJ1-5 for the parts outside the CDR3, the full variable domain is ETGVTQSPTHLIKTRGQQVTLRCSSQSGHNTVSWYQQALGQGPQFIFQYYREEENGRGNFPPRFSGLQFPNYSSELNVNALELDDSALYLCASSLGAGNQPQHFGDGTRLSIL.